A selection of T cell receptor beta chains follows, all from one sample in a study of T cell responses to AZD1222 COVID-19 vaccine. This table comes from immunoSEQ multiplex PCR, and its TCRdb copy is limited to in-frame clones, with some not included. Among some 150,000 clones, under 95% were seen once, and the ten largest hold 4.4%. The sample here was peripheral blood, taken on day 0 of MenACWY control vaccination. All receptors come from an adult in good health. Both conserved end residues are part of each CDR3. A D gene is named only where the DNA matches it firmly. Clone size is shown for a subset of rows, as once, few, many or a class of expanded clone.

J gene | D gene | clone size | V gene | CDR3 DNA | CDR3 protein
TRBJ2-3 | - | - | TRBV27 | TGTGCCAGCAGTCGCCAGGGGAGCGGTAGCACAGATACGCAGTATTTT | CASSRQGSGSTDTQYF
TRBJ2-2 | - | few | TRBV25-1 | TGTGCCAGCAGCCTAAGGACGGTCCTGAACACCGGGGAGCTGTTTTTT | CASSLRTVLNTGELFF
TRBJ2-6 | - | - | TRBV29-1 | TGCAGCGTTGAAGATAAAGTACAGGGCGCTGGGGCCAACGTCCTGACTTTC | CSVEDKVQGAGANVLTF
TRBJ1-2 | TRBD1 | - | TRBV11-2 | TGTGCCAGCAGCATCCAACAGGGGCGGGATGGCTACACCTTC | CASSIQQGRDGYTF
TRBJ2-1 | TRBD2 | - | TRBV27 | TGTGCCAGCAGTTTAGGAAGCGGGAGCTGGAATGAGCAGTTCTTC | CASSLGSGSWNEQFF
TRBJ1-1 | - | - | TRBV7-2 | TGTGCCAGCAGCTTAGTTCGCGTGAACACTGAAGCTTTCTTT | CASSLVRVNTEAFF
TRBJ2-3 | TRBD2 | - | TRBV15 | TGTGCCACCAGCAGACTAGCGGGAGTTGCAGATACGCAGTATTTT | CATSRLAGVADTQYF
TRBJ1-1 | - | - | TRBV23-1 | TGCGCCAGCAGACCGCCAGGGGCTGAAGCTTTCTTT | CASRPPGAEAFF
TRBJ2-6 | - | - | TRBV4-3 | TGCGCCAGCAGCCAAGATGCGGGTCTTTCTGGGGCCAACGTCCTGACTTTC | CASSQDAGLSGANVLTF
TRBJ2-1 | TRBD1 | once | TRBV19 | TGTGCCAGTAGTACCCGACAGGGTAAGGACGATGAGCAGTTCTTC | CASSTRQGKDDEQFF
TRBJ2-7 | TRBD2 | - | TRBV7-6 | TGTGCCAGCAGCCGGGGACTAGCGGGAGGGGACGAGCAGTACTTC | CASSRGLAGGDEQYF
TRBJ1-2 | - | - | TRBV19 | TGTGCCAGTAGGCTGACAGTTAACTATGGCTACACCTTC | CASRLTVNYGYTF
TRBJ1-5 | TRBD1 | - | TRBV5-6 | TGTGCCAGCAGCCTGGGGACAGGAGGCAATCAGCCCCAGCATTTT | CASSLGTGGNQPQHF
TRBJ2-7 | - | - | TRBV11-3 | TGTGCCAGCAGCTTGAGCGTAGGTACCTACTACGAGCAGTACTTC | CASSLSVGTYYEQYF
TRBJ1-1 | TRBD1 | - | TRBV4-1 | TGCGCCAGCAGCCAGAGCTCAGGGGGATGGACTGAAGCTTTCTTT | CASSQSSGGWTEAFF
TRBJ1-2 | TRBD1 | - | TRBV7-3 | TGTGCCAGCAGCTCTGGGACAGGGAATTTCTATGGCTACACCTTC | CASSSGTGNFYGYTF
TRBJ2-3 | - | - | TRBV5-1 | TGCGCCAGCAGCCTCCAGGACCCCCCAGATACGCAGTATTTT | CASSLQDPPDTQYF
TRBJ1-1 | - | - | TRBV19 | TGTGCCAGTAGTCCTTCGGGGGTAGGCACTGAAGCTTTCTTT | CASSPSGVGTEAFF
TRBJ1-1 | - | - | TRBV4-3 | TGCGCCAGCAGCCAATACGAAGGAGTCACTGAAGCTTTCTTT | CASSQYEGVTEAFF
TRBJ1-4 | - | - | TRBV6-2/TRBV6-3 | TGTGCCAGCAGTTACTTTAGGAGACCGAACAAGGATGAAAAACTGTTTTTT | CASSYFRRPNKDEKLFF
TRBJ2-3 | TRBD2 | - | TRBV6-5 | TGTGCCGTGGGACTAGCGGGAGGTTCGACAGATACGCAGTATTTT | CAVGLAGGSTDTQYF
TRBJ2-2 | - | - | TRBV6-6 | TGTGCCAGCAGTCGCGGGACCACCAGGGGCGCCGGGGAGCTGTTTTTT | CASSRGTTRGAGELFF
TRBJ1-1 | - | - | TRBV5-1 | TGCGCCAGCAGTTTCCAGGGAGAGAGCACTGAAGCTTTCTTT | CASSFQGESTEAFF
TRBJ2-7 | - | - | TRBV12-2 | TGTGCAAGTCGCTTAAAGATGGAAACGAGCTCCTACGAGCAGTACTTC | CASRLKMETSSYEQYF
TRBJ2-3 | TRBD2 | - | TRBV27 | TGTGCCAGCAGTAAGCGGGAAGTCACAGATACGCAGTATTTT | CASSKREVTDTQYF
TRBJ2-3 | - | once | TRBV7-2 | TGTGCCAGCAGCTATCCCAGGTCGGATACGCAGTATTTT | CASSYPRSDTQYF
TRBJ2-7 | TRBD1 | - | TRBV11-2 | TGTGCCAGCAGCTTCCGCAGAGGACAGGGGTCCTACGAGCAGTACTTC | CASSFRRGQGSYEQYF
TRBJ2-4 | TRBD2 | - | TRBV29-1 | TGCAGCGTTTTGTGGGGGGGGAACATTCAGTACTTC | CSVLWGGNIQYF
TRBJ2-3 | TRBD2 | - | TRBV6-2/TRBV6-3 | TGTGCCAGCAGTTACATTGCGGGAGGGCCAAGAGATACGCAGTATTTT | CASSYIAGGPRDTQYF
TRBJ1-2 | TRBD1 | medium-sized | TRBV7-9 | TGTGCCAGCAGCTCCTCCCGAGCCGGGACAGGGAACGGCTACACCTTC | CASSSSRAGTGNGYTF
TRBJ1-3 | TRBD1 | - | TRBV9 | TGTGCCAGCAGCGTAATCGGGACAGGTTACGGAAACACCATATATTTT | CASSVIGTGYGNTIYF
TRBJ1-5 | - | - | TRBV2 | TGTGCCAGCAGTGAAGCGCTGGGAGTGGATCAGCCCCAGCATTTT | CASSEALGVDQPQHF
TRBJ2-2 | TRBD1 | - | TRBV19 | TGTGCCAGTAGTACAGGACAGGGGGTAACCGGGGAGCTGTTTTTT | CASSTGQGVTGELFF
TRBJ1-2 | - | - | TRBV27 | TGTGCCAGCAATCAACGGGGGGGAACTAACTATGGCTACACCTTC | CASNQRGGTNYGYTF
TRBJ1-1 | TRBD1 | - | TRBV29-1 | TGCAGCGGGGGACAGCAAATCAACACTGAAGCTTTCTTT | CSGGQQINTEAFF
TRBJ2-7 | - | - | TRBV29-1 | TGCAGCGCCTTAAACCAGGGTGGCTCCTACGAGCAGTACTTC | CSALNQGGSYEQYF
TRBJ2-1 | - | - | TRBV18 | TGTGCCAGCTCACCAGGAGATGAGCAGTTCTTC | CASSPGDEQFF
TRBJ1-3 | - | - | TRBV6-2/TRBV6-3 | TGTGCCAGCAGTTACTATCGAAGCTCTGGAAACACCATATATTTT | CASSYYRSSGNTIYF
TRBJ1-3 | - | - | TRBV13 | TGTGCCAGCAGCTTAAACAGGGCCGGAGGAAACACCATATATTTT | CASSLNRAGGNTIYF
TRBJ2-5 | TRBD2 | - | TRBV4-2 | TGTGCCAGCAGCCGAGAACTAGCGGGAGAGGAGGGGGAGACCCAGTACTTC | CASSRELAGEEGETQYF
TRBJ1-1 | TRBD1 | once | TRBV7-6 | TGTGCCAGCAGCCCCTGGACAGGGTCGAACACTGAAGCTTTCTTT | CASSPWTGSNTEAFF
TRBJ2-5 | - | - | TRBV18 | TGTGCCAGCTCCCCCGGCCAAGAGACCCAGTACTTC | CASSPGQETQYF
TRBJ2-2 | - | few | TRBV10-3 | TGTGCCATCAGTGAGTCGGGGATGCCGAACACCGGGGAGCTGTTTTTT | CAISESGMPNTGELFF
TRBJ2-3 | - | - | TRBV5-1 | TGCGCCAGCAGCTTGGGATTTGGAGATACGCAGTATTTT | CASSLGFGDTQYF